This T cell receptor beta chain was captured in a study of blood T cell repertoires in COVID-19. Study summary: Both acute and convalescent COVID-19 samples were obtained from the United States, Italy and Spain. PBMCs, B-cell-depleted T cells, or T cells provided the cDNA or gDNA that made up the material.

In the original analysis: The authors estimated nucleated cell counts from reference gene primer amplification. TCRdb keeps only in-frame clones here, not all; method: immunoSEQ multiplex PCR. The DNA gave D and trimming, while V, J and clone size come from that table. The sample has about 100,000 clones; over 75% are singletons. This sequence originates from a woman aged 70-85 years with acute or convalescent COVID-19. The sample taken for sequencing was peripheral blood.

The CDR3 DNA sequence: TGTGCCAGCAGCTTGAGCAGGGTGGGGTATGGCTACACCTTC. It specifies CASSLSRVGYGYTF. This chain connects TRBV11-3 to TRBJ1-2, with a possible D match to TRBD1 (5 bases). This CDR3 is built from 14 residues. V was trimmed by 3 bases and J by 5 bases, leaving 13 bases between them. From germline, CDR1 is SGHNT and CDR2 YENEEA.